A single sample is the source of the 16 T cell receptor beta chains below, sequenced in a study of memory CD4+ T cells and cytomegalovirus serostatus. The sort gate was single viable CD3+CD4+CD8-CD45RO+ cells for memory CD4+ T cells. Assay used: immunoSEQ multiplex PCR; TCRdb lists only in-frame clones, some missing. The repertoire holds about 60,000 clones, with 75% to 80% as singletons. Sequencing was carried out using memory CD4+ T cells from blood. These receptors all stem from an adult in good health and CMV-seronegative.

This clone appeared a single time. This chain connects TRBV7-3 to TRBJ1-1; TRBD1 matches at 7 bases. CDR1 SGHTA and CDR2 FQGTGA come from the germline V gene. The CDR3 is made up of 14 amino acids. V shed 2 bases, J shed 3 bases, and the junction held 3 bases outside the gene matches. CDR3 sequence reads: CASSLGQGDTEAFF. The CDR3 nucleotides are TGTGCCAGCAGCTTAGGCCAGGGGGACACTGAAGCTTTCTTT.

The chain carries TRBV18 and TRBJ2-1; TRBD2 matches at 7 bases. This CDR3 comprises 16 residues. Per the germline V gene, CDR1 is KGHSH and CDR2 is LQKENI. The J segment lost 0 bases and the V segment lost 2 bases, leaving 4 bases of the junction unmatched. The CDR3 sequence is CASSPTSASSYNEQFF. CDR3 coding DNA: TGTGCCAGCTCACCAACTAGCGCAAGCTCCTACAATGAGCAGTTCTTC.

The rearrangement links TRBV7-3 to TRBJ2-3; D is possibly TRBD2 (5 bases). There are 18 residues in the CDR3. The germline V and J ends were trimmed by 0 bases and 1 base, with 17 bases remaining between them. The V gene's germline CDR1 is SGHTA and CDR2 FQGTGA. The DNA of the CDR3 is TGTGCCAGCAGCTTAACCCCATCTAGCTTCGGCCGCACAGATACGCAGTATTTT. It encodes CASSLTPSSFGRTDTQYF.

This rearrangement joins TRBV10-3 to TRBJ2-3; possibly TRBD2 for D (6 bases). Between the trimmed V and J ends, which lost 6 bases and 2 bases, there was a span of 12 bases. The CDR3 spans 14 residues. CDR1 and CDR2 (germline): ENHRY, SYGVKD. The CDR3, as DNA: TGTGCCATCAGGAGGGACTCAAACACAGATACGCAGTATTTT. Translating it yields CAIRRDSNTDTQYF.

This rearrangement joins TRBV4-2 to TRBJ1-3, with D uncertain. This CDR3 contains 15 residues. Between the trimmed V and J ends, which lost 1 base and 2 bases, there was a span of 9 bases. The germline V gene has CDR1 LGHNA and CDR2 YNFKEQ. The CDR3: CASSQGEGTGNTIYF. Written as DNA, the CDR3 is TGTGCCAGCAGCCAAGGGGAGGGTACTGGAAACACCATATATTTT.

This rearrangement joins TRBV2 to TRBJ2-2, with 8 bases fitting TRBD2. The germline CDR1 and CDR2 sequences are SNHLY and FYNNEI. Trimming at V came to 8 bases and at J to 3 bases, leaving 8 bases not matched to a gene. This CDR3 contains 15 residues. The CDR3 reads CASSRASGHTGELFF. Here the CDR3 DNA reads TGTGCCAGCTCTAGGGCTAGCGGGCACACCGGGGAGCTGTTTTTT.

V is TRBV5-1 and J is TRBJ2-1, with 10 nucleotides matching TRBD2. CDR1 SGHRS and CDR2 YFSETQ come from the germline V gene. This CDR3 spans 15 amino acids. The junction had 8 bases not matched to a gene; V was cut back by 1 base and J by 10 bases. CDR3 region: CASSLRGTSDDEQFF. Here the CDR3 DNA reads TGCGCCAGCAGCTTGAGGGGGACTAGCGACGACGAGCAGTTCTTC.

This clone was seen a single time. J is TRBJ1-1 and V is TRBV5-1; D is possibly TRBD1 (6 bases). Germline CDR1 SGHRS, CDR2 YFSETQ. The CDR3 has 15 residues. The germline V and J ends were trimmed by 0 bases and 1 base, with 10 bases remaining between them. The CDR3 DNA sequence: TGCGCCAGCAGCTTGGCCCCGACAGGGAACACTGAAGCTTTCTTT. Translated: CASSLAPTGNTEAFF.

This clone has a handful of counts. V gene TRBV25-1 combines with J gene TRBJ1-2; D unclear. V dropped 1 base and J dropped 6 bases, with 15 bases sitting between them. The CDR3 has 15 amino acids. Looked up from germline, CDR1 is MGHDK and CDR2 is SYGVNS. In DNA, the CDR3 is TGTGCCAGCAGTGAATCGACACTCTTTTCCCATGGCTACACCTTC. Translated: CASSESTLFSHGYTF.

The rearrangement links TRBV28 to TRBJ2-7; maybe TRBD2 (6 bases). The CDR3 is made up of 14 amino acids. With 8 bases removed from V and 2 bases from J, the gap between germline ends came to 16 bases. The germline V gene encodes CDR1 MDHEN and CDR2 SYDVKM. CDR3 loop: CASQGGAGPYEQYF. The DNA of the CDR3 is TGTGCCAGCCAGGGCGGGGCAGGGCCCTACGAGCAGTACTTC.

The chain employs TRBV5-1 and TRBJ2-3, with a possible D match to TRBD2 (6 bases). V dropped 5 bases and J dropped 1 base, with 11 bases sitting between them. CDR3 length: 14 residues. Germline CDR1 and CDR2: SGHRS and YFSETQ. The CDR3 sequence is CASSWGEGTDTQYF. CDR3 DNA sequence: TGCGCCAGCAGTTGGGGGGAAGGCACAGATACGCAGTATTTT.

CDR3 DNA sequence: TGCGCCAGCAGCCAGGGGGCTGTTGGCAATCAGCCCCAGCATTTT. Its translation: CASSQGAVGNQPQHF. V is TRBV4-1 and J is TRBJ1-5; D may be TRBD1 (6 bases). From germline, CDR1 is MGHRA and CDR2 YSYEKL. V shed 3 bases and J shed 2 bases, with 11 bases lying between them. The CDR3 consists of 15 residues.

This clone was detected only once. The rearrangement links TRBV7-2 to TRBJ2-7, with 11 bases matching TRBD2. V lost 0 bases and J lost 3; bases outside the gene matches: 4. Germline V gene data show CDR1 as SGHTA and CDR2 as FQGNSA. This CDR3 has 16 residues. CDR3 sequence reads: CASSLASGRAIYEQYF. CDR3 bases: TGTGCCAGCAGCTTAGCTAGCGGGAGGGCCATCTACGAGCAGTACTTC.

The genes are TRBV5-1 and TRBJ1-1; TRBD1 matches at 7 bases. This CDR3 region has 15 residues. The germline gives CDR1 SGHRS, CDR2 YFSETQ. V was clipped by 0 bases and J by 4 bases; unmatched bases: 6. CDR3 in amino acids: CASSLGAGGGTEAFF. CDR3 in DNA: TGCGCCAGCAGCTTGGGGGCAGGGGGGGGCACTGAAGCTTTCTTT.

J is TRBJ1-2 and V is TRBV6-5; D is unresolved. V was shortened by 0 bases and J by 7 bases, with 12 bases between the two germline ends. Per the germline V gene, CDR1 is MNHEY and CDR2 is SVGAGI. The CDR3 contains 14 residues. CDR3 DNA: TGTGCCAGCAGTTACTCCCAACAAGCCGGTGGCTACACCTTC. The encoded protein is CASSYSQQAGGYTF.

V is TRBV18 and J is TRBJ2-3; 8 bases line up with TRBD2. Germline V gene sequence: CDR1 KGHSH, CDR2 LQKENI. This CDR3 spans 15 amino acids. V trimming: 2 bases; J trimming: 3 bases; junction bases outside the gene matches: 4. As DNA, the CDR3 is TGTGCCAGCTCACCAGCGGGGGGCCTGACAGATACGCAGTATTTT. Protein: CASSPAGGLTDTQYF.